The clone carrying this T cell receptor beta chain was seen a few times. Antigen: not known. Germline CDR1 MDHEN, CDR2 SYDVKM. This CDR3 is 15 amino acids long. Trimming cost V 4 bases and J 6 bases; bases outside gene matches: 10. An equimolar mix of two oligonucleotides served as the beta constant-region primer for TRBC1 and TRBC2. Nested alpha and beta constant-region primers with the SP2 primer drove four PCR rounds on ligated cDNA. MiXCR was run by TCRdb on the UMI-ligation and nested PCR reads, yielding one entry per CDR3 protein. The data contain roughly 130,000 distinct CDR3 sequences, 36% of them singletons. This sample is drawn from a study of naive and memory T cell subsets. Study-level results: Over 85% of naive TCR sequences appeared only once, unlike memory subsets.

This TCR was recovered from a human donor in good health. The rearrangement joins TRBV28 to TRBJ2-7, with TRBD1 matching 9 bases. Sequencing was carried out using central memory CD4+ T cells from blood. CDR3 nucleotides: TGTGCCAGCAGTTCCTCCGGGACAGGGTTCTCCGAGCAGTACTTC. Protein: CASSSSGTGFSEQYF.